These 15 T cell receptor beta chains were sequenced from one sample in a study of T cell clones after liver transplantation. Measured with immunoSEQ multiplex PCR; TCRdb has only the in-frame clones, and not every one. The sample shows 98,000 or so clones, 75% to 85% of them seen only once. Here the sequenced sample was CD4+ T cells from blood, taken before liver transplant. The receptor set was obtained from a human donor who received a liver transplant.

The chain carries TRBV7-8 and TRBJ2-2, with 12 bases identical to TRBD2. Trimming at V came to 7 bases and at J to 4 bases, leaving 4 bases not matched to a gene. Germline V CDR1 and CDR2: SGHVS, FQNEAQ. This CDR3 spans 15 amino acids. In nucleotides, the CDR3 is TGTGCCAGCAAACTAGCGGGGGGCCGCACCGGGGAGCTGTTTTTT. This sequence encodes CASKLAGGRTGELFF.

This chain joins TRBV2 and TRBJ1-6; 8 nucleotides agree with TRBD1. V shed 7 bases, J shed 9 bases, and the junction held 11 bases outside the gene matches. This CDR3 region has 15 residues. Per the germline V gene, CDR1 is SNHLY and CDR2 is FYNNEI. CDR3 sequence reads: CASTTGQGRLSPLHF. CDR3 nucleotide sequence: TGTGCCAGCACTACCGGACAGGGCCGTCTTTCACCCCTCCACTTT.

The DNA of the CDR3 is TGCGCCAGCAGCCAAGATATTTCGCGCGACTATGGCTACACCTTC. Its translation is CASSQDISRDYGYTF. The J gene is TRBJ1-2, the V gene TRBV4-3, with D unclear. The germline gives CDR1 LGHNA, CDR2 YSLEER. This CDR3 is built from 15 residues. V lost 0 bases, J lost 3 bases, and 11 bases lay in between.

This rearrangement joins TRBV7-2 to TRBJ1-4; weak D call: TRBD1 (5 bases). The ends were cut back, 5 bases at V and 7 bases at J, with 11 bases in the middle. The CDR3 totals 13 residues. Germline CDR1 SGHTA, CDR2 FQGNSA. The CDR3 DNA sequence: TGTGCCAGCAGCCGTCGGGACTCTGAAAAACTGTTTTTT. Its protein product is CASSRRDSEKLFF.

The rearrangement joins TRBV7-6 to TRBJ2-7, with 10 nucleotides matching TRBD1. V gave up 3 bases and J gave up 5 bases; unmatched junction bases: 4. Germline V gene lookup returns CDR1 SGHVS and CDR2 FNYEAQ. The length of the CDR3 is 14 residues. This chain's CDR3 is CASSLSGTGDEQYF. The CDR3 DNA reads TGTGCCAGCAGCTTGAGTGGGACAGGGGACGAGCAGTACTTC.

This clone has more than one count but fewer than ten. The V gene is TRBV7-2, the J gene TRBJ1-4; the D gene is possibly TRBD1 (5 bases). The germline CDR1 and CDR2 sequences are SGHTA and FQGNSA. V was cut by 0 bases and J by 7 bases, with 9 bases left in between. This CDR3 is built from 14 residues. The CDR3 DNA reads TGTGCCAGCAGCTTAGCGGGGCTGGGTGAAAAACTGTTTTTT. This sequence encodes CASSLAGLGEKLFF.

The chain employs TRBV19 and TRBJ2-7; 7 bases fit TRBD2. Looked up from germline, CDR1 is LNHDA and CDR2 is SQIVND (reference sequence). The CDR3 sequence is 14 residues long. J was trimmed by 6 bases and V by 7 bases; bases with no gene match: 12. In nucleotides, the CDR3 is TGTGCCAGTACTTGGGATAGCGGGCGTGGCGAGCAGTACTTC. Amino acid sequence: CASTWDSGRGEQYF.

The chain links TRBV5-1 to TRBJ2-3; 8 positions match TRBD2. J gave up 2 bases and V 0 bases, and 5 bases lay outside the gene matches. CDR3 size: 16 residues. CDR1 is SGHRS and CDR2 is YFSETQ in the germline V gene. DNA for the CDR3: TGCGCCAGCAGCTTGGCGGGAGGGGGGTCCACAGATACGCAGTATTTT. Its translation is CASSLAGGGSTDTQYF.

The chain uses TRBV5-1 and TRBJ2-5, with 7 positions matching TRBD2. This CDR3 has 15 amino acids. Germline V lookup: CDR1 SGHRS, CDR2 YFSETQ. V lost 4 bases, J lost 0 bases, and 6 bases stayed unmatched. CDR3 sequence: CASSPLARYQETQYF. The CDR3 DNA follows: TGCGCCAGCAGCCCACTAGCGAGGTACCAAGAGACCCAGTACTTC. Looking up the rest from reference TRBV5-1 and TRBJ2-5 gives the full variable domain: KAGVTQTPRYLIKTRGQQVTLSCSPISGHRSVSWYQQTPGQGLQFLFEYFSETQRNKGNFPGRFSGRQFSNSRSEMNVSTLELGDSALYLCASSPLARYQETQYFGPGTRLLVL.

A few counts support this clone. The chain joins TRBV15 to TRBJ2-3, with D possibly being TRBD1 (5 bases). The CDR3 has 15 residues. Trimming cost V 0 bases and J 3 bases, with 10 bases left between them. Germline V CDR1 and CDR2: LNHNV, YYDKDF (reference sequence). CDR3 protein: CATSRERRGTDTQYF. The CDR3 DNA follows: TGTGCCACCAGCAGAGAAAGAAGGGGAACAGATACGCAGTATTTT. The full variable domain, its missing parts supplied by reference TRBV15 and TRBJ2-3, is DAMVIQNPRYQVTQFGKPVTLSCSQTLNHNVMYWYQQKSSQAPKLLFHYYDKDFNNEADTPDNFQSRRPNTSFCFLDIRSPGLGDTAMYLCATSRERRGTDTQYFGPGTRLTVL.

This chain joins TRBV2 and TRBJ2-2; 16 bases are a match to TRBD2. The germline gives CDR1 SNHLY, CDR2 FYNNEI. The CDR3 extends over 18 amino acids. V dropped 5 bases and J dropped 4; count of bases not matched to a gene: 7. CDR3 DNA: TGTGCCAGCAGTCCCGGGACTAGCGGGAGGGCCGGCACCGGGGAGCTGTTTTTT. Translating gives CASSPGTSGRAGTGELFF.

Notes on this clone: Germline and junction disagree at one end, which may indicate a read error. The V and J genes are TRBV9 and TRBJ2-1; 11 positions match TRBD1. The CDR3 covers 14 residues. CDR1 is SGDLS and CDR2 is YYNGEE in the germline V gene. This CDR3 is CASSLGQGAHEQFF. In nucleotides, the CDR3 is TGTGCAAGCAGCCTAGGACAGGGGGCGCATGAGCAGTTCTTC.

The chain links TRBV5-1 to TRBJ2-3, with 10 bases matching TRBD2. Unmatched junction bases numbered 3, after V lost 4 bases and J lost 1 base. Per germline, CDR1 SGHRS and CDR2 YFSETQ. The CDR3 has 15 amino acids. CDR3 nucleotides: TGCGCCAGCAGCACCGGACTAGCGGGCACAGATACGCAGTATTTT. This sequence encodes CASSTGLAGTDTQYF.

This clone has more than one count but fewer than ten. This chain joins TRBV7-3 and TRBJ2-7; TRBD1 matches 8 bases. The CDR3 is 15 residues long. Germline-derived CDR1 and CDR2 are SGHTA and FQGTGA. V dropped 4 bases and J dropped 1; count of bases not matched to a gene: 6. The CDR3 sequence: CASSSLQGASYEQYF. The CDR3, as DNA: TGTGCCAGCAGCTCCCTTCAGGGGGCTTCCTACGAGCAGTACTTC.

The chain combines TRBV15 with TRBJ2-5, with D possibly matching TRBD2 (6 bases). This CDR3 is built from 15 residues. Per the germline V gene, CDR1 is LNHNV and CDR2 is YYDKDF (reference sequence). V was clipped by 3 bases and J by 2 bases, with 13 bases between them. In DNA, the CDR3 is TGTGCCACCAGCAGGGGAGCGGGTCGGCAAGAGACCCAGTACTTC. It translates to CATSRGAGRQETQYF. Using reference TRBV15 and TRBJ2-5 for the parts outside the CDR3, the full variable domain is DAMVIQNPRYQVTQFGKPVTLSCSQTLNHNVMYWYQQKSSQAPKLLFHYYDKDFNNEADTPDNFQSRRPNTSFCFLDIRSPGLGDTAMYLCATSRGAGRQETQYFGPGTRLLVL.